What follows are 32 T cell receptor beta chains derived from one specimen sequenced in a study of T cells after yellow fever vaccination. TCRdb itself ran the 5' RACE reads through MiXCR, one entry per CDR3 protein. The repertoire consists of hundreds of thousands of distinct CDR3 sequences, with around an eighth occurring once and the leading ten covering over 12%. The starting material was PBMCs, obtained on the day of the yellow fever booster vaccination. Receptors originate from a man aged 25-45 years who received the YFV17D yellow fever vaccine.

The table lists this clonotype with a few counts. The chain carries TRBV13 and TRBJ2-5; D may match TRBD1 or TRBD2 (6 bases each). Per the germline V gene, CDR1 is PRHDT and CDR2 is FYEKMQ (reference sequence). V dropped 6 bases and J dropped 5 bases, with 19 bases sitting between them. The CDR3 length is 15 residues. The CDR3 DNA is TGTGCCAGCAGGCAGAACCCGGGGGCTGAGGAGACCCAGTACTTC. Translation gives CASRQNPGAEETQYF.

This clonotype has more than one count but fewer than ten. V gene TRBV4-3 combines with J gene TRBJ2-1; D remains ambiguous. The CDR3 extends over 14 amino acids. Trimming took 0 bases from V and 4 from J, leaving 7 bases between them. Germline CDR1 and CDR2: LGHNA and YSLEER. The CDR3 DNA follows: TGCGCCAGCAGCCAAGATGTGGCTTACAATGAGCAGTTCTTC. Its protein product is CASSQDVAYNEQFF.

The V and J genes are TRBV4-3 and TRBJ2-3; D uncertain. Trimming took off 0 bases at V and 0 bases at J, with 13 bases between the two ends. Germline V CDR1 and CDR2: LGHNA, YSLEER. The CDR3 is made up of 17 amino acids. As DNA, the CDR3 is TGCGCCAGCAGCCAAGACAGCCCGTCCTCAAGCACAGATACGCAGTATTTT. Translating it yields CASSQDSPSSSTDTQYF.

This clonotype was detected many times. The chain uses TRBV7-9 and TRBJ2-7; 9 bases line up with TRBD1. Germline V gene sequence: CDR1 SEHNR, CDR2 FQNEAQ (reference sequence). J lost 2 bases, V lost 3 bases, and 2 bases had no gene match. This CDR3 region has 14 residues. CDR3 sequence (DNA): TGTGCCAGCAGCTTGGGACAGGGAACCTACGAGCAGTACTTC. Translation gives CASSLGQGTYEQYF. The full variable domain, rest sourced from reference TRBV7-9 and TRBJ2-7, is DTGVSQNPRHKITKRGQNVTFRCDPISEHNRLYWYRQTLGQGPEFLTYFQNEAQLEKSRLLSDRFSAERPKGSFSTLEIQRTEQGDSAMYLCASSLGQGTYEQYFGPGTRLTVT.

The chain has TRBV4-3 and TRBJ2-2; TRBD2 agrees at 7 bases. The CDR3 has 14 amino acids. With 1 base clipped from V and 9 bases from J, the junction kept 5 bases outside the gene matches. Germline assignment: CDR1 LGHNA and CDR2 YSLEER. CDR3 DNA sequence: TGCGCCAGCAGCCAAGGGACTAGAGAACGGGAGCTGTTTTTT. Translated: CASSQGTRERELFF.

The chain couples TRBV28 to TRBJ1-5, with D unresolved. Germline V gene lookup returns CDR1 MDHEN and CDR2 SYDVKM. The CDR3 sequence is 17 residues long. V gave up 2 bases and J gave up 0 bases, with 14 bases separating them. The CDR3 loop reads CASSLVAAGNSNQPQHF. CDR3 sequence (DNA): TGTGCCAGCAGTTTAGTAGCGGCGGGAAATAGCAATCAGCCCCAGCATTTT.

This chain joins TRBV15 and TRBJ2-7; D is unresolved. V lost 1 base to trimming and J lost 1 base, with 5 bases between them. CDR1 and CDR2 (germline): LNHNV, YYDKDF (reference sequence). This CDR3 region has 13 residues. For the CDR3, the DNA is TGTGCCACCAGCAGAGGTAAATCCTACGAGCAGTACTTC. This encodes CATSRGKSYEQYF.

In its sample, this clonotype was seen a few times. The chain carries TRBV6-1 and TRBJ2-1, with 7 bases matching TRBD1. Germline V gene lookup returns CDR1 MNHNS and CDR2 SASEGT. The V and J ends lost 8 bases and 2 bases, in that order; junction bases with no gene match: 3. CDR3 length equals 13 residues. CDR3 protein: CASVGTAYNEQFF. The CDR3 nucleotides are TGTGCCAGCGTGGGGACAGCCTACAATGAGCAGTTCTTC.

J is TRBJ2-1 and V is TRBV21-1; the table's D call of TRBD2 was not tested on the DNA. TRBV21-1 is a documented pseudogene. The CDR3 consists of 17 residues. The CDR3 nucleotides are TGTGCCACCCCCAGGGAGGAGTGGGGGGGGTCCTACAATGAGCAGTTCTTC. Protein sequence: CATPREEWGGSYNEQFF.

This clonotype appeared a single time. The chain uses TRBV5-6 and TRBJ2-7, with D perhaps given as TRBD1 or TRBD2 (5 bases each). Germline V gives CDR1 SGHDT, CDR2 YYEEEE. Trimming took off 1 base at V and 0 bases at J, with 14 bases between the two ends. The CDR3 has 16 amino acids. The CDR3 DNA reads TGTGCCAGCAGCTTGATCGGGGCCTCGAGCTCCTACGAGCAGTACTTC. Protein sequence: CASSLIGASSSYEQYF.

This clonotype was counted only a few times. The chain combines TRBV6-1 with TRBJ2-1, with 8 bases fitting TRBD2. Germline assignment: CDR1 MNHNS and CDR2 SASEGT. The length of the CDR3 is 15 residues. J gave up 0 bases and V 6 bases, and 4 bases lay outside the gene matches. CDR3 region: CASRVAGRSYNEQFF. In nucleotides, the CDR3 is TGTGCCAGCAGAGTAGCGGGACGCTCCTACAATGAGCAGTTCTTC.

This chain links TRBV7-9 with TRBJ2-7; perhaps D is TRBD1 or TRBD2 (5 bases each). Germline V gives CDR1 SEHNR, CDR2 FQNEAQ (reference sequence). With 5 bases removed from V and 5 bases from J, the gap between germline ends came to 13 bases. The CDR3 is 13 residues long. CDR3 DNA sequence: TGTGCCAGCAGCCCTGGGGGATTCGACGAGCAGTACTTC. This codes for CASSPGGFDEQYF.

The rearrangement links TRBV12-3 or TRBV12-4 to TRBJ2-1, with 8 bases that match TRBD2. The CDR3 has 16 amino acids. With 3 bases clipped from V and 2 bases from J, the junction kept 6 bases outside the gene matches. As DNA, the CDR3 is TGTGCCAGCAGTTTCCTGACTAGCGCCACCTACAATGAGCAGTTCTTC. This encodes CASSFLTSATYNEQFF.

The chain recombines TRBV7-2 with TRBJ1-2; D is perhaps TRBD1 (5 bases). This CDR3 has 13 residues. The V end lost 1 base, the J end lost 7 bases, and 10 bases lay between the germline ends. The V gene's germline CDR1 is SGHTA and CDR2 FQGNSA. CDR3 sequence (DNA): TGTGCCAGCAGCTTAGAAGAGGGGACTGGCTACACCTTC. Protein product: CASSLEEGTGYTF.

In DNA form, the CDR3 reads TGCAGTGCTACCAGACAGAACAATGAGCAGTTCTTC. It translates to CSATRQNNEQFF. The chain combines TRBV20-1 with TRBJ2-1; maybe TRBD1 (5 bases). CDR3 length: 12 amino acids. The V and J ends lost 4 bases and 5 bases respectively, with 9 bases between them. Germline V gene sequence: CDR1 DFQATT, CDR2 SNEGSKA (reference sequence).

V gene TRBV20-1 combines with J gene TRBJ2-3, with D possibly matching TRBD1 (6 bases). The V end lost 5 bases, the J end lost 2 bases, and 14 bases lay between the germline ends. CDR3 length: 14 residues. CDR1 DFQATT and CDR2 SNEGSKA come from the germline V gene (reference sequence). This CDR3 reads CSASTGPSTDTQYF. Written as DNA, the CDR3 is TGCAGTGCTTCTACAGGGCCCTCCACAGATACGCAGTATTTT.

As for this clonotype: One junction end disagrees with the germline gene, perhaps due to a read error. The chain carries TRBV20-1 and TRBJ2-1; TRBD2 aligns across 9 bases. CDR3 length equals 16 residues. Germline V gene data show CDR1 as DFQATT and CDR2 as SNEGSKA (reference sequence). The DNA for the CDR3 is TGCTGTGCTAGAACCCTTAGCGGGAGTCGCTTCAATGAGCAGTTCTTC. Translating gives CCARTLSGSRFNEQFF.

The rearrangement links TRBV7-9 to TRBJ1-5, with unresolved D. CDR1 SEHNR and CDR2 FQNEAQ come from the germline V gene (reference sequence). Trimming stripped 5 bases from V and 4 bases from J, with 12 bases between. The CDR3 length is 14 residues. The CDR3 reads CASSPPGGNQPQHF. As DNA, the CDR3 is TGTGCCAGCAGCCCCCCCGGCGGGAATCAGCCCCAGCATTTT.

The J gene is TRBJ2-7, the V gene TRBV6-2 or TRBV6-3, with TRBD2 identical over 10 bases. The CDR3 sequence is 19 residues long. Germline V gene sequence: CDR1 MNHEY, CDR2 SVGEGT. V shed 0 bases, J shed 2 bases, and the junction held 13 bases outside the gene matches. In nucleotides, the CDR3 is TGTGCCAGCAGTTACTCGACGGCCAGCGGGAGGGCCGAGGCCTACGAGCAGTACTTC. Translation gives CASSYSTASGRAEAYEQYF.

This clonotype was seen a handful of times. The chain couples TRBV7-6 to TRBJ2-7; 8 bases map to TRBD2. The CDR3 runs 15 residues. V shed 2 bases and J 1 base; nucleotides not matched to a gene: 4. The germline V gene has CDR1 SGHVS and CDR2 FNYEAQ. CDR3 coding DNA: TGTGCCAGCAGCTTAATTAGCGGGATTTCCTACGAGCAGTACTTC. It yields the protein CASSLISGISYEQYF. Using reference TRBV7-6 and TRBJ2-7 for the parts outside the CDR3, the full variable domain is GAGVSQSPRYKVTKRGQDVALRCDPISGHVSLYWYRQALGQGPEFLTYFNYEAQQDKSGLPNDRFSAERPEGSISTLTIQRTEQRDSAMYRCASSLISGISYEQYFGPGTRLTVT.

This chain uses TRBV7-2 with TRBJ2-3, with a weak D call TRBD2 (6 bases). The CDR3 spans 14 residues. The V and J ends lost 5 bases and 6 bases respectively, with 15 bases between them. CDR1 is SGHTA, CDR2 FQGNSA, per germline. The CDR3 sequence is CASSPIGGVDTQYF. The CDR3, as DNA: TGTGCCAGCAGCCCAATCGGGGGTGTGGATACGCAGTATTTT.

The chain joins TRBV20-1 to TRBJ2-5, with unresolved D. The CDR3 runs to 10 residues. Germline CDR1 reads DFQATT; CDR2 reads SNEGSKA (reference sequence). Between the trimmed V and J ends, which lost 5 bases and 9 bases, there was a span of 10 bases. The CDR3 is CSALAGSQYF. The CDR3 nucleotides are TGCAGTGCTCTTGCCGGATCCCAGTACTTC.

There are a few counts of this clonotype. The V call is TRBV5-1, the J call TRBJ2-2; no clear D. Trimming took off 0 bases at V and 7 bases at J, with 7 bases between the two ends. Germline V gene lookup returns CDR1 SGHRS and CDR2 YFSETQ. The CDR3 spans 13 residues. The CDR3 loop reads CASSLEGYGELFF. CDR3 in DNA: TGCGCCAGCAGCTTGGAAGGCTACGGGGAGCTGTTTTTT.

CDR3 in DNA: TGTGCCAGCAGTTTGAGGGGAAGGGCCGGGGAGCTGTTTTTT. Encoded protein: CASSLRGRAGELFF. This chain links TRBV12-3 or TRBV12-4 with TRBJ2-2; possibly TRBD1 or TRBD2 for D (5 bases each). Deletions cut 3 bases from V and 6 bases from J, with 11 bases between. The CDR3 length is 14 residues.

The V call is TRBV6-1, the J call TRBJ2-1, with D unresolved. Trimming removed 8 bases at V and 2 bases at J, with 16 bases between. This CDR3 region has 15 residues. CDR1 MNHNS and CDR2 SASEGT come from the germline V gene. CDR3 DNA sequence: TGTGCCAGCGCGCCGAGCTTCCCCACCTACAATGAGCAGTTCTTC. Amino acids: CASAPSFPTYNEQFF.

There are a few counts of this clonotype. The CDR3 reads CASSLRAGGPNEQFF. DNA of the CDR3: TGTGCCAGCAGCTTACGAGCGGGAGGCCCCAATGAGCAGTTCTTC. This chain joins TRBV7-6 and TRBJ2-1; the match to TRBD2 covers 9 bases. This CDR3 contains 15 residues. The ends lost 2 bases at V and 6 bases at J; junction bases unmatched: 5. Germline V gene data show CDR1 as SGHVS and CDR2 as FNYEAQ.

The chain uses TRBV2 and TRBJ2-7; 7 nucleotides line up with TRBD2. Germline loops: CDR1 SNHLY, CDR2 FYNNEI. V gave up 2 bases and J gave up 7 bases; unmatched junction bases: 8. The CDR3 contains 14 residues. For the CDR3, the DNA is TGTGCCAGCAGTGAACTCGCGGGAGCGGGTGAGCAGTACTTC. Protein sequence: CASSELAGAGEQYF.

This clonotype was seen at least ten times. The J gene is TRBJ2-1, the V gene TRBV18; 13 nucleotides align to TRBD2. The CDR3 contains 16 residues. The trim removed 1 base at V and 10 bases at J, leaving 7 bases unmatched. Germline V lookup: CDR1 KGHSH, CDR2 LQKENI. The CDR3 DNA is TGTGCCAGCTCACCACTAAGGACTAGCGGGAGTGGCGAGCAGTTCTTC. The encoded protein is CASSPLRTSGSGEQFF. The full variable domain, with the rest looked up from reference TRBV18 and TRBJ2-1, is NAGVMQNPRHLVRRRGQEARLRCSPMKGHSHVYWYRQLPEEGLKFMVYLQKENIIDESGMPKERFSAEFPKEGPSILRIQQVVRGDSAAYFCASSPLRTSGSGEQFFGPGTRLTVL.

The chain joins TRBV6-5 to TRBJ2-1, with D perhaps given as TRBD1 or TRBD2 (5 bases each). V dropped 4 bases and J dropped 2 bases, with 24 bases sitting between them. CDR3 length: 19 amino acids. Germline V gives CDR1 MNHEY, CDR2 SVGAGI. This CDR3 reads CASSSRDGGTLPAYNEQFF. The CDR3 DNA reads as TGTGCCAGCAGTTCTCGGGACGGCGGCACACTCCCCGCCTACAATGAGCAGTTCTTC.

This clonotype was found a few times. This rearrangement joins TRBV3-1 to TRBJ2-1, with D tentatively TRBD2 (5 bases). V was trimmed by 2 bases and J by 5 bases, leaving 7 bases between them. CDR3 size: 13 residues. CDR1 LGHDT and CDR2 YNNKEL come from the germline V gene (reference sequence). The CDR3, as DNA: TGTGCCAGCAGCCAAACAGCGGACAATGAGCAGTTCTTC. Its protein product is CASSQTADNEQFF.

This chain links TRBV7-2 with TRBJ2-7; 7 bases are a match to TRBD1. V dropped 4 bases and J dropped 7; count of bases not matched to a gene: 13. CDR3 length: 15 residues. Germline CDR1 is SGHTA and CDR2 is FQGNSA. The CDR3 is CASSWGTVAPGEQYF. Written as DNA, the CDR3 is TGTGCCAGCAGCTGGGGGACAGTCGCCCCAGGAGAGCAGTACTTC.

V is TRBV10-3 and J is TRBJ1-5; possible D gene TRBD1, 5 bases. The CDR3 is 15 amino acids. Germline V gives CDR1 ENHRY, CDR2 SYGVKD. The ends were cut back, 3 bases at V and 4 bases at J, with 13 bases in the middle. The CDR3 loop reads CAISEGASYNQPQHF. The CDR3 DNA follows: TGTGCCATCAGTGAAGGGGCCAGCTATAATCAGCCCCAGCATTTT.